The rows below give T cell receptor beta chains drawn from one sample of a study of shared clonotypes between healthy human individuals. The repertoire was sequenced with immunoSEQ multiplex PCR; TCRdb's copy has only in-frame clones and lacks some. Counted here are 950,000 to 1,100,000 clones, approximately 78% occurring once; the ten biggest clones make up roughly 0.65%. Sequenced: memory CD4+ T cells from PBMCs. Receptors originate from a young man in good health. Some clones in this sample may be carry-over from other donors' samples. The CDR3 runs from the conserved cysteine through the conserved F or W. D genes are given only for firm matches. The size of a clone is reported for some rows only, either as once, few or many, or as a class for expanded clones.

D gene: NA; J gene: TRBJ1-4; clone size: few; V gene: TRBV4-3; CDR3 DNA: TGCGCCAGCAGCCCTCTAGGAACTAATGAAAAACTGTTTTTT; CDR3 protein: CASSPLGTNEKLFF
D gene: TRBD2; J gene: TRBJ2-7; clone size: NA; V gene: TRBV5-4; CDR3 DNA: TGTGCCAGCAGCTTGGGGGCCAGCGGGGGGTTTTACGAGCAGTACTTC; CDR3 protein: CASSLGASGGFYEQYF
D gene: NA; J gene: TRBJ1-5; clone size: NA; V gene: TRBV21-1; CDR3 DNA: TGTGCCAGCAGCAAGGGCCCATATAGCAATCAGCCCCAGCATTTT; CDR3 protein: CASSKGPYSNQPQHF
D gene: NA; J gene: TRBJ2-4; clone size: NA; V gene: TRBV5-8; CDR3 DNA: TGTGCCAGCAGCCCTTGGTCCGCGTCGCAAAACATTCAGTACTTC; CDR3 protein: CASSPWSASQNIQYF
D gene: NA; J gene: TRBJ2-3; clone size: NA; V gene: TRBV2; CDR3 DNA: TGTGCCAGCAGTGAACCAGATAGAGGAGGGCGAGATACGCAGTATTTT; CDR3 protein: CASSEPDRGGRDTQYF
D gene: NA; J gene: TRBJ2-5; clone size: NA; V gene: TRBV7-9; CDR3 DNA: TGTGCCAGCAGCTCGTCGAGCCAAGAGACCCAGTACTTC; CDR3 protein: CASSSSSQETQYF
D gene: NA; J gene: TRBJ1-1; clone size: NA; V gene: TRBV5-5; CDR3 DNA: TGTGCCAGCAGCTTGGAGTTTGAAGCTTTCTTT; CDR3 protein: CASSLEFEAFF
D gene: NA; J gene: TRBJ1-3; clone size: once; V gene: TRBV19; CDR3 DNA: TGTGCCAGTAGAACCCCGGGACACCTCTCTGGAAACACCATATATTTT; CDR3 protein: CASRTPGHLSGNTIYF
D gene: NA; J gene: TRBJ2-1; clone size: NA; V gene: TRBV11-3; CDR3 DNA: TGTGCCAGCAGCTTTAGAAGCGGTGAGCAGTTCTTC; CDR3 protein: CASSFRSGEQFF
D gene: TRBD2; J gene: TRBJ2-7; clone size: NA; V gene: TRBV5-4; CDR3 DNA: TGTGCCAGCAGCTTGGGGTGGCGGGAGGACTACGAGCAGTACTTC; CDR3 protein: CASSLGWREDYEQYF
D gene: TRBD1; J gene: TRBJ2-7; clone size: NA; V gene: TRBV5-8; CDR3 DNA: TGTGCCAGCAGCTTGACAGGGGGTATCTACGAGCAGTACTTC; CDR3 protein: CASSLTGGIYEQYF
D gene: NA; J gene: TRBJ2-5; clone size: NA; V gene: TRBV7-2; CDR3 DNA: TGTGCCAGCAGCTTAATCGGCAGGGTGGGAGAGACCCAGTACTTC; CDR3 protein: CASSLIGRVGETQYF
D gene: TRBD1; J gene: TRBJ2-4; clone size: NA; V gene: TRBV2; CDR3 DNA: TGTGCCAGCAGTGGGCAGGGGGACATTCAGTACTTC; CDR3 protein: CASSGQGDIQYF
D gene: NA; J gene: TRBJ1-1; clone size: NA; V gene: TRBV28; CDR3 DNA: TGTGCCAGCAGTACAAGCCGACAAGGGAATGAAGCTTTCTTT; CDR3 protein: CASSTSRQGNEAFF
D gene: NA; J gene: TRBJ1-3; clone size: NA; V gene: TRBV6-1; CDR3 DNA: TGTGCCAGCAGTGAAGGGGGCAGTCCTAACACCATATATTTT; CDR3 protein: CASSEGGSPNTIYF